This T cell receptor beta chain is drawn from a study of sequential checkpoint blockade in melanoma. CDR1 is SGHNT and CDR2 is YENEEA in the germline V gene. The V end was cut by 5 bases, the J end by 0 bases, with 16 bases between. The CDR3 contains 17 residues. This clone is termed medium-sized. Described treatment: randomized to nivolumab then ipilimumab (arm A) or the reverse (arm B). Using immunoSEQ multiplex PCR, the repertoire was profiled, and TCRdb retains in-frame clones only, with some absent. The sample lists about 7,400 clones, about a quarter occurring once. The chain uses TRBV11-3 and TRBJ1-4; D remains unclear. The material sequenced was tumor tissue (inferred from file names), taken from a patient given nivolumab and ipilimumab in sequence. The TCR was taken from a human donor with melanoma. DNA for the CDR3: TGTGCCAGCAGCACCGACACTGCGTCTTCAACTAATGAAAAACTGTTTTTT. This sequence encodes CASSTDTASSTNEKLFF.